These 16 T cell receptor beta chains came from one sample sequenced in a study of technical replicates of blood from a handful of donors. Here immunoSEQ multiplex PCR was the method, and the copy in TCRdb shows in-frame clones only, minus some. The table includes approximately 69,000 clones, around 97% detected once. Material: T cells isolated from PBMCs. These receptors all stem from a human donor in good health.

In its sample, this clone was seen once. The rearrangement joins TRBV5-1 to TRBJ2-2; the D gene is possibly TRBD1 (7 bases). The CDR3 loop spans 15 amino acids. Between the trimmed V and J ends, which lost 1 base and 4 bases, there was a span of 11 bases. Germline V gives CDR1 SGHRS, CDR2 YFSETQ. DNA for the CDR3: TGCGCCAGCAGCTTGTCAGGGGGAGGCACCGGGGAGCTGTTTTTT. Protein sequence: CASSLSGGGTGELFF.

The V gene is TRBV18, the J gene TRBJ1-3; D is ambiguous. V was pared by 7 bases and J by 5 bases, with 18 bases between. This CDR3 is 15 amino acids long. CDR1 is KGHSH and CDR2 is LQKENI in the germline V gene. In DNA, the CDR3 is TGTGCCAGCTTGGAGGGAGACCTGCAACGAAACACCATATATTTT. Translating it yields CASLEGDLQRNTIYF.

This clone was found once. This chain joins TRBV5-6 and TRBJ2-7; 11 nucleotides align to TRBD1. The CDR3 consists of 14 residues. The J segment lost 6 bases and the V segment lost 0 bases, leaving 2 bases of the junction unmatched. The germline V gene encodes CDR1 SGHDT and CDR2 YYEEEE. The CDR3 loop is CASSLGTGGSEQYF. CDR3 bases: TGTGCCAGCAGCTTGGGGACAGGGGGCTCCGAGCAGTACTTC. Full variable domain (missing parts from reference TRBV5-6 and TRBJ2-7): DAGVTQSPTHLIKTRGQQVTLRCSPKSGHDTVSWYQQALGQGPQFIFQYYEEEERQRGNFPDRFSGHQFPNYSSELNVNALLLGDSALYLCASSLGTGGSEQYFGPGTRLTVT.

V usage is TRBV12-5 and J usage is TRBJ1-5; D unresolved. CDR3 length: 17 amino acids. Germline V CDR1 and CDR2: LGHNT, FRNRAP. V was trimmed by 0 bases and J by 0 bases, leaving 12 bases between them. The CDR3 region is CASGLVLSKNSNQPQHF. The DNA for the CDR3 is TGTGCTAGTGGTTTGGTACTATCCAAAAATAGCAATCAGCCCCAGCATTTT.

This clone was seen only once. This chain links TRBV13 with TRBJ2-1; TRBD2 might be the D (6 bases). The CDR3 is made up of 15 amino acids. Germline V gene sequence: CDR1 PRHDT, CDR2 FYEKMQ (reference sequence). V was trimmed by 5 bases and J by 6 bases, leaving 17 bases between them. CDR3 DNA: TGTGCCAGCAGCCCCGACGGGAGAGGGGTCAATGAGCAGTTCTTC. It specifies CASSPDGRGVNEQFF.

The V gene is TRBV27, the J gene TRBJ1-4, with 7 bases fitting TRBD1. V shed 5 bases and J 6 bases; nucleotides not matched to a gene: 9. This CDR3 comprises 15 residues. The germline V gene encodes CDR1 MNHEY and CDR2 SMNVEV (reference sequence). The CDR3 protein is CASSTNRGGDEKLFF. The DNA of the CDR3 is TGTGCCAGCAGTACAAACAGGGGTGGAGATGAAAAACTGTTTTTT.

This clone was counted a single time. The J gene is TRBJ2-7, the V gene TRBV2, with TRBD1 matching over 12 bases. Trimming at V came to 10 bases and at J to 5 bases, leaving 12 bases not matched to a gene. This CDR3 comprises 15 residues. CDR1 is SNHLY and CDR2 is FYNNEI in the germline V gene. The CDR3 bases are TGTGCCATCACCCCCGGGACAGGGGGCGCGGACGAGCAGTACTTC. This sequence encodes CAITPGTGGADEQYF. Full variable domain (remainder filled in from reference TRBV2 and TRBJ2-7): EPEVTQTPSHQVTQMGQEVILRCVPISNHLYFYWYRQILGQKVEFLVSFYNNEISEKSEIFDDQFSVERPDGSNFTLKIRSTKLEDSAMYFCAITPGTGGADEQYFGPGTRLTVT.

The CDR3 bases are TGTGCCAGCAGCCTAATCGGGGGACTAGCGGGAGAGAGGGGAGAGACCCAGTACTTC. Its protein is CASSLIGGLAGERGETQYF. The chain is built from TRBV5-6 and TRBJ2-5, with 14 bases aligning to TRBD2. CDR1 is SGHDT and CDR2 is YYEEEE in the germline V gene. The CDR3 sequence is 19 residues long. V shed 4 bases and J 4 bases; nucleotides not matched to a gene: 15.

This sequence joins TRBV2 and TRBJ1-4; 11 bases match TRBD1. This CDR3 spans 18 amino acids. CDR1 SNHLY and CDR2 FYNNEI come from the germline V gene. Trimming at V came to 4 bases and at J to 10 bases, leaving 17 bases not matched to a gene. Written as DNA, the CDR3 is TGTGCCAGCAGTGCAACCGGGACAGGGGGGTTGGTGGTCGGAAAACTGTTTTTT. Encoded protein: CASSATGTGGLVVGKLFF.

The chain links TRBV2 to TRBJ1-5; the match to TRBD1 covers 8 bases. Germline CDR1 SNHLY, CDR2 FYNNEI. V lost 8 bases, J lost 0 bases, and 3 bases stayed unmatched. This CDR3 contains 14 residues. CDR3: CASQTGVSNQPQHF. The CDR3 nucleotides read TGTGCCAGCCAGACAGGGGTTAGCAATCAGCCCCAGCATTTT.

The CDR3 nucleotides are TGTGCCAGCAGTTGGGGGGGCCAAGAGACCCAGTACTTC. This codes for CASSWGGQETQYF. V and J are TRBV2 and TRBJ2-5, with 7 bases lining up with TRBD2. The CDR3 length is 13 residues. Germline V gene data show CDR1 as SNHLY and CDR2 as FYNNEI. V was clipped by 5 bases and J by 1 base; unmatched bases: 1.

The chain joins TRBV5-4 to TRBJ1-1; D remains ambiguous. Germline V gives CDR1 SGHNT, CDR2 YYREEE (reference sequence). The CDR3 runs to 15 residues. Deletions cut 3 bases from V and 0 bases from J, with 12 bases between. The CDR3 here is CASSSGWGVNTEAFF. For the CDR3, the DNA is TGTGCCAGCAGCTCGGGGTGGGGAGTGAACACTGAAGCTTTCTTT.

The chain couples TRBV9 to TRBJ1-2; D remains unclear. Trimming shortened V by 0 bases and J by 8 bases, and 8 bases separated the two germline ends. The CDR3 runs to 12 residues. Per the germline V gene, CDR1 is SGDLS and CDR2 is YYNGEE. CDR3 protein: CASSVVPEGYTF. The CDR3 nucleotides are TGTGCCAGCAGCGTAGTCCCAGAAGGCTACACCTTC.

V gene TRBV25-1 combines with J gene TRBJ2-7; TRBD1 is a possible D gene (6 bases). The CDR3 length is 16 residues. The V gene lost 4 bases and the J gene lost 3 bases, with 19 bases spanning the gap. Germline V CDR1 and CDR2: MGHDK, SYGVNS. The CDR3 is CASSGGIGAGDYEQYF. The CDR3 DNA sequence: TGTGCCAGCAGTGGCGGCATTGGGGCAGGGGACTACGAGCAGTACTTC.

The chain uses TRBV7-8 and TRBJ1-2; tentative D call: TRBD1 (5 bases). V dropped 8 bases and J dropped 5 bases, with 30 bases sitting between them. The CDR3 is 18 residues long. Germline V gives CDR1 SGHVS, CDR2 FQNEAQ. CDR3 residues: CASGTNRHGGARAYGYTF. The CDR3 DNA reads as TGTGCCAGCGGTACCAACAGGCACGGTGGCGCGCGAGCTTATGGCTACACCTTC.

The rearrangement joins TRBV5-6 to TRBJ2-1; D gene ambiguous. CDR3 length equals 11 residues. Trimming took 6 bases from V and 4 from J, leaving 5 bases between them. Looked up from germline, CDR1 is SGHDT and CDR2 is YYEEEE. The CDR3 DNA reads as TGTGCCAGCACTACTTACAATGAGCAGTTCTTC. This sequence encodes CASTTYNEQFF.